These 14 T cell receptor beta chains were sequenced from one sample in a study of T-cell memory formation after mild COVID-19. TCRdb called the 5' RACE reads again in MiXCR, with one record for every CDR3 protein. Among around 200,000 distinct CDR3 sequences listed, roughly 10% were seen once. The source material was PBMCs or a T cell subset sorted from them (not recorded which). Receptors originate from a man aged 18 to 29 who had mild COVID-19 (a few samples of this study predate the infection). Cell type and time point are not known.

Only a few counts were recorded for this clonotype. The chain employs TRBV5-1 and TRBJ2-5, with D unresolved. Trimming removed 0 bases from V and 2 bases from J, with 11 bases in between. CDR1 and CDR2 from the germline V gene are SGHRS and YFSETQ. The CDR3 is 15 amino acids. CDR3 sequence: CASSLDSTPQETQYF. As DNA, the CDR3 is TGCGCCAGCAGCTTGGACTCAACCCCTCAAGAGACCCAGTACTTC.

The chain recombines TRBV29-1 with TRBJ1-1; D gene uncertain. The V and J ends lost 7 bases and 4 bases respectively, with 16 bases between them. Germline loops: CDR1 SQVTM, CDR2 ANQGSEA. The CDR3 consists of 13 residues. The CDR3 DNA follows: TGCAGCGGGACTCTCGGACTTTTCACTGAAGCTTTCTTT. Residues: CSGTLGLFTEAFF.

This clonotype was seen a handful of times. The J gene is TRBJ2-2, the V gene TRBV4-3; D may be TRBD1 or TRBD2 (5 bases each). Germline V gene data show CDR1 as LGHNA and CDR2 as YSLEER. Trimming took 0 bases from V and 4 from J, leaving 9 bases between them. The CDR3 has 15 residues. DNA for the CDR3: TGCGCCAGCAGCCAAGAACCCGGGACCACCGGGGAGCTGTTTTTT. Amino acid sequence: CASSQEPGTTGELFF.

This clonotype was counted ten times or more. The J gene is TRBJ1-2, the V gene TRBV7-3; weak D call: TRBD1 (5 bases). The CDR3 sequence is 13 residues long. Germline CDR1 reads SGHTA; CDR2 reads FQGTGA. Trimming left V 6 bases short and J 3 bases short, with 11 bases between. The CDR3 spells CASRRGLDYGYTF. The CDR3 DNA reads TGTGCCAGCAGACGGGGCTTAGACTATGGCTACACCTTC.

This chain's CDR3 is CASRPRTWGPDEQFF. In DNA form, the CDR3 reads TGTGCCAGCAGACCACGTACTTGGGGGCCCGATGAGCAGTTCTTC. The V and J genes are TRBV6-5 and TRBJ2-1; D may be TRBD1 (6 bases). Germline V gives CDR1 MNHEY, CDR2 SVGAGI. This CDR3 comprises 15 residues. The V gene lost 6 bases and the J gene lost 8 bases, with 20 bases spanning the gap.

This clonotype was observed a few times. This chain joins TRBV11-2 and TRBJ1-2; D uncertain. Per germline, CDR1 SGHAT and CDR2 FQNNGV. V was trimmed by 2 bases and J by 11 bases, leaving 15 bases between them. This CDR3 spans 13 amino acids. CDR3 sequence (DNA): TGTGCCAGCAGCTTAATCCAGCGTCCAAGGTACACCTTC. Protein sequence: CASSLIQRPRYTF.

This clonotype was seen a few times. The gene calls are TRBV5-1 and TRBJ2-5; D not resolved. Germline loops: CDR1 SGHRS, CDR2 YFSETQ. The CDR3 is made up of 15 amino acids. Trimming stripped 1 base from V and 1 base from J, with 11 bases between. CDR3 amino acids: CASSLLTSGQETQYF. CDR3 DNA: TGCGCCAGCAGCTTGTTGACATCCGGCCAAGAGACCCAGTACTTC.

This chain connects TRBV6-1 to TRBJ2-5; a possible D gene is TRBD1 (6 bases). The germline V and J ends were trimmed by 4 bases and 4 bases, with 10 bases remaining between them. The length of the CDR3 is 13 residues. The V gene's germline CDR1 is MNHNS and CDR2 SASEGT. CDR3 DNA: TGTGCCAGCAGTGGAAACAGGGCAGAGACCCAGTACTTC. Translation gives CASSGNRAETQYF.

V and J are TRBV10-3 and TRBJ2-1; 7 nucleotides match TRBD1. V lost 4 bases to trimming and J lost 5 bases; unmatched junction nucleotides: 5. Germline CDR1 ENHRY, CDR2 SYGVKD. The CDR3 length is 14 residues. The CDR3, as DNA: TGTGCCATCAGTGGGGGGACAGCGAACAATGAGCAGTTCTTC. Amino acids: CAISGGTANNEQFF.

This clonotype showed up just a few times. The chain recombines TRBV10-3 with TRBJ1-5; TRBD1 is a possible D gene (5 bases). V was clipped by 2 bases and J by 3 bases, with 11 bases between them. There are 15 residues in the CDR3. CDR1 and CDR2 from the germline V gene are ENHRY and SYGVKD. CDR3 region: CAISEGDGHNQPQHF. In DNA form, the CDR3 reads TGTGCCATCAGTGAGGGGGACGGACACAATCAGCCCCAGCATTTT.

This clonotype has ten or more counts. The CDR3 spells CATSSSDTQYF. CDR3 DNA: TGTGCCACCAGTTCTAGCGATACGCAGTATTTT. V usage is TRBV24-1 and J usage is TRBJ2-3; possibly TRBD2 for D (5 bases). Germline V gene sequence: CDR1 KGHDR, CDR2 SFDVKD. The CDR3 contains 11 residues. The ends were cut back, 6 bases at V and 6 bases at J, with 6 bases in the middle.

This clonotype was seen ten or more times. V and J are TRBV4-3 and TRBJ2-3; TRBD1 matches 8 bases. The CDR3 is 15 amino acids. Germline V gene sequence: CDR1 LGHNA, CDR2 YSLEER. Trimming took 5 bases from V and 9 from J; bases not matched to a gene: 13. The CDR3 DNA follows: TGCGCCAGCAGCTCCTTGGACAGGGAGACACGGACGCAGTATTTT. Its protein is CASSSLDRETRTQYF.

The gene calls are TRBV11-2 and TRBJ1-4; D is unclear. The V and J ends lost 7 bases and 0 bases respectively, with 18 bases between them. Germline assignment: CDR1 SGHAT and CDR2 FQNNGV. The CDR3 length is 17 residues. As DNA, the CDR3 is TGTGCCAGCACTAAGGGATCTCGGAGGGCAACTAATGAAAAACTGTTTTTT. This sequence encodes CASTKGSRRATNEKLFF.

There are many counts of this clonotype. This chain links TRBV18 with TRBJ1-1; 7 positions match TRBD1. In germline, CDR1 is KGHSH, CDR2 LQKENI. The V and J ends lost 6 bases and 1 base, in that order; junction bases with no gene match: 2. This CDR3 contains 13 residues. The CDR3 spells CASSGQSNTEAFF. The CDR3, as DNA: TGTGCCAGCTCGGGACAGTCGAACACTGAAGCTTTCTTT.